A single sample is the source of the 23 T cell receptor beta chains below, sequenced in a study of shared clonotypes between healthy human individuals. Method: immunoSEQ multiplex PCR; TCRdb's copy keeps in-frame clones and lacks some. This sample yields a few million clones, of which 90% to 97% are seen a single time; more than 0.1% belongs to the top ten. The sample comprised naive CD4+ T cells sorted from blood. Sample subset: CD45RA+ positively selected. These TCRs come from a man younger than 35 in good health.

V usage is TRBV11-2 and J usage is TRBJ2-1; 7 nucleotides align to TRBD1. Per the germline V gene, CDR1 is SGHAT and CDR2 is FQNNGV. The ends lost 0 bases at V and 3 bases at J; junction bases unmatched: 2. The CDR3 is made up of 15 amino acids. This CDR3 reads CASSLDRTGYNEQFF. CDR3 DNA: TGTGCCAGCAGCTTAGACCGGACAGGCTACAATGAGCAGTTCTTC.

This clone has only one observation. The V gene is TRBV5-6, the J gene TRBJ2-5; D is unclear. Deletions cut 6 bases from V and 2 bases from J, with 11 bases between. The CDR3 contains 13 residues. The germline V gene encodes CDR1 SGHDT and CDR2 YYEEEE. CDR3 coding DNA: TGTGCCAGCAACGACCTGGGGCAAGAGACCCAGTACTTC. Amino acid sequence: CASNDLGQETQYF.

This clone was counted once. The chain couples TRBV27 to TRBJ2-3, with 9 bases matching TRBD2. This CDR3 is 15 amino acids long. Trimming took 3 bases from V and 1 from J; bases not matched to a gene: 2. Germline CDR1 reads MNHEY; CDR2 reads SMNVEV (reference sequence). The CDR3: CASSFRTSGTDTQYF. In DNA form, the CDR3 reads TGTGCCAGCAGTTTCCGGACTAGCGGCACAGATACGCAGTATTTT.

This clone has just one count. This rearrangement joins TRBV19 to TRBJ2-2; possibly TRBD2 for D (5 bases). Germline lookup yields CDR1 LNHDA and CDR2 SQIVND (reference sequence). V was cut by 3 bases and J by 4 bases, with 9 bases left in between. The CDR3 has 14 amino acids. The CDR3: CASSIERVTGELFF. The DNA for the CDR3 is TGTGCCAGTAGTATTGAGAGGGTCACCGGGGAGCTGTTTTTT.

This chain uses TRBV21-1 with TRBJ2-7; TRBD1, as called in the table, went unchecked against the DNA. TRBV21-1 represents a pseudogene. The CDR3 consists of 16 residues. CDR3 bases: TGTGCCAGCGAGGACAGGAAGAACTATGGCTCCTACGAGCAGTACTTC. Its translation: CASEDRKNYGSYEQYF.

The CDR3 spells CASSSRLAGGPNTGELFF. The CDR3 region has the DNA TGTGCCAGCAGCTCCCGACTAGCGGGAGGTCCAAACACCGGGGAGCTGTTTTTT. The chain recombines TRBV11-2 with TRBJ2-2; 13 bases agree with TRBD2. V trimming: 4 bases; J trimming: 2 bases; junction bases outside the gene matches: 7. The CDR3 consists of 18 residues. CDR1 SGHAT and CDR2 FQNNGV come from the germline V gene.

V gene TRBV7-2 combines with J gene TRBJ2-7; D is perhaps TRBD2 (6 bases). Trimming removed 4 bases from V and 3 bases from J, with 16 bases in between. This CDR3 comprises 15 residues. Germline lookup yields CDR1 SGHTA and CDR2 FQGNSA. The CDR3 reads CASSSKGDSFYEQYF. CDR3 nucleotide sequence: TGTGCCAGCAGCTCAAAAGGGGACTCCTTCTACGAGCAGTACTTC.

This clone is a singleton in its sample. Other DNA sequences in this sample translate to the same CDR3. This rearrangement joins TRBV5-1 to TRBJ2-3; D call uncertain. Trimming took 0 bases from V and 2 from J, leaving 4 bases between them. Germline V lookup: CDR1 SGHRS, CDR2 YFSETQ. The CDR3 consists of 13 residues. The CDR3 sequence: CASSLVPTDTQYF. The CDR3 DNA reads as TGCGCCAGCAGCTTGGTACCCACAGATACGCAGTATTTT.

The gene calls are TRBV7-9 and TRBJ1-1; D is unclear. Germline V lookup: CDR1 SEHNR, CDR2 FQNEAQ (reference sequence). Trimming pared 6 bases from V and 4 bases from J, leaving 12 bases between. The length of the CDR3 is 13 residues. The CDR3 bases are TGTGCCAGCAGACCCTGGGAGGGCACTGAAGCTTTCTTT. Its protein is CASRPWEGTEAFF.

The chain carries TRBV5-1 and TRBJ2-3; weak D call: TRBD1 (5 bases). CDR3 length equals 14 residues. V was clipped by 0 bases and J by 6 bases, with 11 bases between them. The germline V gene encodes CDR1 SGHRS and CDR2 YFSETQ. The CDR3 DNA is TGCGCCAGCAGCTTGGATGGGGCATCGGATACGCAGTATTTT. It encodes CASSLDGASDTQYF.

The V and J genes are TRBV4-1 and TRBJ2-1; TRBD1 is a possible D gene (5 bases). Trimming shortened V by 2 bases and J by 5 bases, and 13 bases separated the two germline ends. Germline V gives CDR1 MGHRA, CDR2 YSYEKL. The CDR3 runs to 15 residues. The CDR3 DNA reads TGCGCCAGCAGCCAACAGGGAAGGTTTAACAATGAGCAGTTCTTC. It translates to CASSQQGRFNNEQFF.

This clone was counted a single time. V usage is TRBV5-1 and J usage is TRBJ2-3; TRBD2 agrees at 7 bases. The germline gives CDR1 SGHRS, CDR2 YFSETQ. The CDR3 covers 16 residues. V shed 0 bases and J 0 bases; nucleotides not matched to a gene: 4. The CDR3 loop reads CASSLGLARSTDTQYF. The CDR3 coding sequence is TGCGCCAGCAGCTTGGGACTAGCCCGAAGCACAGATACGCAGTATTTT.

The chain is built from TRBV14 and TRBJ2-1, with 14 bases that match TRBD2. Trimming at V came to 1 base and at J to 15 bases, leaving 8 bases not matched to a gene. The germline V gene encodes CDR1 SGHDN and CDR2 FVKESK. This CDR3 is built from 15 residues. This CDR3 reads CASSQVTSGGAWLFF. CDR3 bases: TGTGCCAGCAGCCAAGTGACTAGCGGGGGGGCCTGGCTGTTCTTC.

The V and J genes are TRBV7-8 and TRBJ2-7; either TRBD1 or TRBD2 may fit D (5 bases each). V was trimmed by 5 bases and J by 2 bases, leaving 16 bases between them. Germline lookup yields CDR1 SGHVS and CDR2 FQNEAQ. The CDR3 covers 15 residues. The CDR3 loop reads CASSPREGPTYEQYF. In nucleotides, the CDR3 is TGTGCCAGCAGCCCAAGAGAGGGGCCCACCTACGAGCAGTACTTC.

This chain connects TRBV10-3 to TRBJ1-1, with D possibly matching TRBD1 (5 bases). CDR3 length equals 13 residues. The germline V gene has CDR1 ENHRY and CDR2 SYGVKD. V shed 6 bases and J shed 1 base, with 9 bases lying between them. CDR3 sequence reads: CAIRRQTNTEAFF. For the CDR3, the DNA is TGTGCCATCAGAAGACAGACGAACACTGAAGCTTTCTTT.

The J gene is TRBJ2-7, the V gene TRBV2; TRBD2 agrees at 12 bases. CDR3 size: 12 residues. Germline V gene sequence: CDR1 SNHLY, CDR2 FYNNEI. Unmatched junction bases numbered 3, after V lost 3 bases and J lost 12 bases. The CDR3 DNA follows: TGTGCCAGCAGTGAGACTAGCGGGAGTCGGTACTTC. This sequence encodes CASSETSGSRYF.

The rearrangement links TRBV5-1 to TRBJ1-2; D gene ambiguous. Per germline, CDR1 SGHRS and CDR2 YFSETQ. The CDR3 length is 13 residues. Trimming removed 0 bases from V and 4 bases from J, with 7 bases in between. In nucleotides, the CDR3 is TGCGCCAGCAGCTTGGCCCACGCCTATGGCTACACCTTC. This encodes CASSLAHAYGYTF.

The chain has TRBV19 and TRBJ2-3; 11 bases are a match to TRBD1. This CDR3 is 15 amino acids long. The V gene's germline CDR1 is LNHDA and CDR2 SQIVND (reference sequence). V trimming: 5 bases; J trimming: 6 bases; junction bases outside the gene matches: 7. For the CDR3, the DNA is TGTGCCAGTAGTTCTGGACAGGGGGCCCTGGATACGCAGTATTTT. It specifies CASSSGQGALDTQYF.

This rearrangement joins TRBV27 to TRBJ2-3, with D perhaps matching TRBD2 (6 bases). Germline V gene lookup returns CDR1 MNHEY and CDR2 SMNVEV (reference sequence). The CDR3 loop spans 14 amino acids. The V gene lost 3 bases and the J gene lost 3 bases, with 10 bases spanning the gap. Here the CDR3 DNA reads TGTGCCAGCAGTTTCGAGCGGGTTACAGATACGCAGTATTTT. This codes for CASSFERVTDTQYF.

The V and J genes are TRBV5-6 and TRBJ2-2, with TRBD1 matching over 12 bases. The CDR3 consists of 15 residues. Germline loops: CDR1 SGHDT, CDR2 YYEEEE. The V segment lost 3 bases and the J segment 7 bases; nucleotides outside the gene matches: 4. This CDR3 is CASSSGTGGFGELFF. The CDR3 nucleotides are TGTGCCAGCAGCTCAGGGACAGGGGGCTTCGGGGAGCTGTTTTTT.

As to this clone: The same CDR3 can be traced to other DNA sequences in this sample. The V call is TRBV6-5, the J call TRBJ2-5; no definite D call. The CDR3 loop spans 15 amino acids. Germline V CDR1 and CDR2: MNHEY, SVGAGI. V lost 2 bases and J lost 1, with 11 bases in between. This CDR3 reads CASSYGQLGQETQYF. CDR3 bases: TGTGCCAGCAGTTACGGTCAGCTGGGCCAAGAGACCCAGTACTTC.

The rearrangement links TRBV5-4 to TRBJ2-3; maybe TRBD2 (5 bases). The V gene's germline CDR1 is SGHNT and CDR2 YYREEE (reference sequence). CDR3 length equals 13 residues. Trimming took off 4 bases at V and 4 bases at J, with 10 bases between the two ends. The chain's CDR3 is CASSRIASDTQYF. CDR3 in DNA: TGTGCCAGCAGCAGAATAGCGTCAGATACGCAGTATTTT.

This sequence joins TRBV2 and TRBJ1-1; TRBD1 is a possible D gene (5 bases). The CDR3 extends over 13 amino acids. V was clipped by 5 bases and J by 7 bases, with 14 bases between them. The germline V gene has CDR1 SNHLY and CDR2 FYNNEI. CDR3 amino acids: CASSKQENLEAFF. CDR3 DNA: TGTGCCAGCAGTAAACAGGAAAACCTTGAAGCTTTCTTT.